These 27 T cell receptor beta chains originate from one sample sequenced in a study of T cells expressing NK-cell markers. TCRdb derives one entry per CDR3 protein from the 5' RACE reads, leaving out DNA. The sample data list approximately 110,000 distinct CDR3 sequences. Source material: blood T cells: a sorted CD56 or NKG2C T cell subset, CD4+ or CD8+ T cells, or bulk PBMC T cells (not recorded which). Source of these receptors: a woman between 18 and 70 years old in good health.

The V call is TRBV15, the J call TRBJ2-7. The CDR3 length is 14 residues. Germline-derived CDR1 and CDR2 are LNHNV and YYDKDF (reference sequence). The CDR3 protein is CATSMGKTSYEQYF.

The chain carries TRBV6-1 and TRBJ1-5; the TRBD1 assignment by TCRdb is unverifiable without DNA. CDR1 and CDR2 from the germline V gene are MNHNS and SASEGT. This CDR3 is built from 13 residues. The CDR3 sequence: CASTPGQTAPQHF.

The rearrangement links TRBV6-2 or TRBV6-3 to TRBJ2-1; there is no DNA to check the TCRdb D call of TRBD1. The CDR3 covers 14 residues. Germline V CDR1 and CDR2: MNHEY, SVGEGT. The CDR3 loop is CASSWGTGPDEQFF.

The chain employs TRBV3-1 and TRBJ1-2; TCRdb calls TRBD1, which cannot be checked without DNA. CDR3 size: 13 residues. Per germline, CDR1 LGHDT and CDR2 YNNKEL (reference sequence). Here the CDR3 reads CASSPGSLYGYTF. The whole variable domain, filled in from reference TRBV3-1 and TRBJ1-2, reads DTAVSQTPKYLVTQMGNDKSIKCEQNLGHDTMYWYKQDSKKFLKIMFSYNNKELIINETVPNRFSPKSPDKAHLNLHINSLELGDSAVYFCASSPGSLYGYTFGSGTRLTVV.

The CDR3 protein is CASAIAGGPFGEQYF. The chain combines TRBV27 with TRBJ2-7; TCRdb's assignment of TRBD2 cannot be checked, as there is no DNA. Germline CDR1 reads MNHEY; CDR2 reads SMNVEV (reference sequence). The CDR3 contains 15 residues.

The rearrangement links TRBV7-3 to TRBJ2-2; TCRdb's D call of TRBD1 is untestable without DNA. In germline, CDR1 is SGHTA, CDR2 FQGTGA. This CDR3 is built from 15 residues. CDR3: CASSPGQGWTGELFF. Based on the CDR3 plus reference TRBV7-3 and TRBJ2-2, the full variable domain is GAGVSQTPSNKVTEKGKYVELRCDPISGHTALYWYRQSLGQGPEFLIYFQGTGAADDSGLPNDRFFAVRPEGSVSTLKIQRTERGDSAVYLCASSPGQGWTGELFFGEGSRLTVL.

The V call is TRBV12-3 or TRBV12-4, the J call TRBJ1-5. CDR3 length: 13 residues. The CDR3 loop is CASSSERIQPQHF.

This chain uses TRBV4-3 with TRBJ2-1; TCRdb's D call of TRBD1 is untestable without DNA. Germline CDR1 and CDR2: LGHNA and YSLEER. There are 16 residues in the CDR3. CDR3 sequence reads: CASSQDRDVLGNEQFF.

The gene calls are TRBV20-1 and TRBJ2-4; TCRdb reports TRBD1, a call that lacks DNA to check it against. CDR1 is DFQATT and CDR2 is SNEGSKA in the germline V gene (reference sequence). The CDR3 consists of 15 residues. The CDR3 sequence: CSARDGGQTKNIQYF.

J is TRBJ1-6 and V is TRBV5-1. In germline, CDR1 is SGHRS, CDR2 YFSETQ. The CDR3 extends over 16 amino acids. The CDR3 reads CASSWDGSSYNSPLHF.

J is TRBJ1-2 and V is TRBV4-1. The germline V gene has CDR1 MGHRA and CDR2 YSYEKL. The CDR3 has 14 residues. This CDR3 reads CASSQVSVPYGYTF.

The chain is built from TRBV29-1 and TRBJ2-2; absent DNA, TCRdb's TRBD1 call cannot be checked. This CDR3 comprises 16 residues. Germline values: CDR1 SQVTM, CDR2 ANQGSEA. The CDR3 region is CSVELGDRASTGELFF.

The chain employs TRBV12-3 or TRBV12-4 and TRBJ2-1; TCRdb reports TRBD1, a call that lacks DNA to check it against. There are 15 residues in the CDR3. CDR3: CASNRGSFSYNEQFF.

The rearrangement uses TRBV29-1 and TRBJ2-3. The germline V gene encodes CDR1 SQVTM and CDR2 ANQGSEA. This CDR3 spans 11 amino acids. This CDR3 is CSVLGTDTQYF.

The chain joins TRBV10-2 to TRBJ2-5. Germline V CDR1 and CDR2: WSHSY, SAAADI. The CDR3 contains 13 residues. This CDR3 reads CASSELDPETQYF.

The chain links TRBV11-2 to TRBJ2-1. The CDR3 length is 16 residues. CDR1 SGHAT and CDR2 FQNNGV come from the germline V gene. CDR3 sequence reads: CASSLDLRVRDNEQFF.

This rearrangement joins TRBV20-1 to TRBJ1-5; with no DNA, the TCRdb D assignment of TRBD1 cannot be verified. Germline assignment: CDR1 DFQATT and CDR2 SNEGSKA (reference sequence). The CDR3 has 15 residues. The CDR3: CSARERDRLNQPQHF.

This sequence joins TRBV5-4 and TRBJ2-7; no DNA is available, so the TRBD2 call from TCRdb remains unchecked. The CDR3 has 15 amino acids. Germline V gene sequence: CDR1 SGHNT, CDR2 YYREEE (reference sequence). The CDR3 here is CASSLSSGPRNEQYF.

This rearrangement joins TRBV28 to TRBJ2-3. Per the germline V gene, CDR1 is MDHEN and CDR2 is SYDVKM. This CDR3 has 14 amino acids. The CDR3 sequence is CASSLLPSTDTQYF.

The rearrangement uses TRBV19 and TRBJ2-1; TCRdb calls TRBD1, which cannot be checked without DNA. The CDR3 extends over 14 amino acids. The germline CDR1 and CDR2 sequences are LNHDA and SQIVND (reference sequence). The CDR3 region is CASSIAGEVNEQFF.

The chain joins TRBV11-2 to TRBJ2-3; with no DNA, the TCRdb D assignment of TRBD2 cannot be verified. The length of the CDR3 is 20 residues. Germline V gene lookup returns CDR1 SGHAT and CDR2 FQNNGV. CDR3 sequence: CASSLVASGGALRGTDTQYF.

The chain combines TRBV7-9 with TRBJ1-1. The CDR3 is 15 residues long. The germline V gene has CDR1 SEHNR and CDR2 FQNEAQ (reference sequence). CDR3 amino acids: CASSLDVAVGTEAFF.

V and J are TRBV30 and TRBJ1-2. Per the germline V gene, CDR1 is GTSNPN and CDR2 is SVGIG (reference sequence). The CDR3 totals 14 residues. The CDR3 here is CAWSVGLLGDGYTF.

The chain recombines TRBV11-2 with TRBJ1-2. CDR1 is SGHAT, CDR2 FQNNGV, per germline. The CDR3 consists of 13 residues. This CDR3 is CASSLAANYGYTF.

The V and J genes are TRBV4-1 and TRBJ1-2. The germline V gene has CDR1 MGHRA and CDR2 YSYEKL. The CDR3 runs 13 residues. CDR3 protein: CASSQEGVDGYTF.

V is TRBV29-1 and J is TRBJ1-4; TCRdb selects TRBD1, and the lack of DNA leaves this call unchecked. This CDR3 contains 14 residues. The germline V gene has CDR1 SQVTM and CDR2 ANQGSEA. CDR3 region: CSVEDRDRDEKLFF. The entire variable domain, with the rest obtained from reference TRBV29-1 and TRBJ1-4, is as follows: SAVISQKPSRDICQRGTSLTIQCQVDSQVTMMFWYRQQPGQSLTLIATANQGSEATYESGFVIDKFPISRPNLTFSTLTVSNMSPEDSSIYLCSVEDRDRDEKLFFGSGTQLSVL.

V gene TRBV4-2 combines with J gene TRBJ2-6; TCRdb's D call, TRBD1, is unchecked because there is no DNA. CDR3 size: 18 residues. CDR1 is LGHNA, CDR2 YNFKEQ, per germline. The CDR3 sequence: CASSQDLWGGAGANVLTF.